These 13 T cell receptor beta chains came from one sample sequenced in a study of T cells after yellow fever vaccination. A single record per CDR3 protein comes from TCRdb applying MiXCR to the 5' RACE reads. There are under 150,000 distinct CDR3 sequences in the sample; about 8% occur only once, and approximately 0.67% lies in the top ten. This specimen consisted of CD4+ T cells sorted from PBMCs, obtained 5 days after the yellow fever booster vaccination. The receptors come from a man younger than 45 who received the YFV17D yellow fever vaccine.

This clonotype was observed many times. This chain uses TRBV11-2 with TRBJ2-6; no definite D call. V was clipped by 1 base and J by 0 bases, with 16 bases between them. The CDR3 loop spans 19 amino acids. The germline V gene has CDR1 SGHAT and CDR2 FQNNGV. The CDR3 protein is CASSLGPGPGLSGANVLTF. In DNA, the CDR3 is TGTGCCAGCAGCTTAGGCCCAGGCCCGGGCCTCTCTGGGGCCAACGTCCTGACTTTC.

This clonotype was counted many times. The chain joins TRBV7-2 to TRBJ2-1, with D possibly being TRBD2 (6 bases). The CDR3 has 18 amino acids. V lost 2 bases, J lost 0 bases, and 17 bases lay in between. Germline V lookup: CDR1 SGHTA, CDR2 FQGNSA. This chain's CDR3 is CASSLWGFGGNSYNEQFF. The CDR3 DNA reads as TGTGCCAGCAGCTTATGGGGCTTCGGCGGGAACTCCTACAATGAGCAGTTCTTC.

This clonotype was observed at least ten times. This sequence joins TRBV27 and TRBJ2-6; D might be TRBD1 (6 bases). The V gene lost 9 bases and the J gene lost 2 bases, with 14 bases spanning the gap. The CDR3 covers 15 residues. Germline loops: CDR1 MNHEY, CDR2 SMNVEV (reference sequence). The CDR3 DNA sequence: TGTGCCAGTAAAGAGTCAGGGGCTGGGGCCAACGTCCTGACTTTC. Amino acids: CASKESGAGANVLTF.

With regard to this clonotype: Given a much more abundant clone one base away, this may be a read error. This rearrangement joins TRBV12-3 or TRBV12-4 to TRBJ2-7; 9 positions match TRBD1. The CDR3 consists of 13 residues. Here the CDR3 DNA reads TGTGCCAGCAGACAGGGGGCGCGGTACGAGCAGCACTTC. Its translation: CASRQGARYEQHF.

The table lists this clonotype with many counts. The chain recombines TRBV12-3 or TRBV12-4 with TRBJ2-7, with D perhaps matching TRBD2 (6 bases). The CDR3 is 13 amino acids. V dropped 6 bases and J dropped 6 bases, with 15 bases sitting between them. CDR3 nucleotides: TGTGCCAGCAGCTGGGGCCAGGGAGGCGAGCAGTACTTC. Translated, it gives CASSWGQGGEQYF.

The table lists this clonotype with many counts. The V call is TRBV6-1, the J call TRBJ1-2; tentative D call: TRBD1 (6 bases). The CDR3 runs 12 residues. The V gene's germline CDR1 is MNHNS and CDR2 SASEGT. V dropped 7 bases and J dropped 3 bases, with 9 bases sitting between them. CDR3 in amino acids: CASTRTDYGYTF. The CDR3 nucleotides read TGTGCCAGCACCAGGACAGACTATGGCTACACCTTC.

This clonotype was detected ten times or more. Germline and junction disagree at one end, which may indicate a read error. The genes are TRBV29-1 and TRBJ1-4; 8 nucleotides match TRBD1. There are 15 residues in the CDR3. Germline CDR1 SQVTM, CDR2 ANQGSEA. The CDR3 region has the DNA TGCAGCGTTCAAGAACAGGGGGCAACTAATGAAAAACTGTTTTTT. It translates to CSVQEQGATNEKLFF. Based on the CDR3 plus reference TRBV29-1 and TRBJ1-4, the full variable domain is SAVISQKPSRDICQRGTSLTIQCQVDSQVTMMFWYRQQPGQSLTLIATANQGSEATYESGFVIDKFPISRPNLTFSTLTVSNMSPEDSSIYLCSVQEQGATNEKLFFGSGTQLSVL.

This clonotype was seen ten or more times. The chain uses TRBV27 and TRBJ2-5; D gene ambiguous. This CDR3 is 14 amino acids long. Germline loops: CDR1 MNHEY, CDR2 SMNVEV (reference sequence). V lost 0 bases and J 7 bases, leaving 12 bases between the germline ends. The CDR3 spells CASSLSAVGWTQYF. The CDR3, as DNA: TGTGCCAGCAGTTTATCGGCAGTGGGGTGGACCCAGTACTTC.

The chain uses TRBV4-3 and TRBJ1-2, with D unclear. CDR3 length equals 15 residues. Trimming shortened V by 0 bases and J by 6 bases, and 14 bases separated the two germline ends. CDR1 is LGHNA and CDR2 is YSLEER in the germline V gene. The CDR3 loop is CASSQDSVAANGYTF. The CDR3 DNA reads as TGCGCCAGCAGCCAAGATAGCGTCGCGGCGAATGGCTACACCTTC.

There are many counts of this clonotype. This chain connects TRBV12-3 or TRBV12-4 to TRBJ1-5; 9 bases align to TRBD1. Trimming removed 3 bases from V and 3 bases from J; junction bases left unmatched: 3. The length of the CDR3 is 15 residues. CDR3 nucleotide sequence: TGTGCCAGCAGTTTGGGGGACAGGGACAATCAGCCCCAGCATTTT. This translates into CASSLGDRDNQPQHF.

This clonotype has ten or more counts. This chain uses TRBV6-2 or TRBV6-3 with TRBJ2-7; 8 bases line up with TRBD2. Per germline, CDR1 MNHEY and CDR2 SVGEGT. This CDR3 region has 15 residues. V lost 2 bases, J lost 3 bases, and 6 bases stayed unmatched. CDR3 amino acids: CASSYLSAGVYEQYF. The CDR3 bases are TGTGCCAGCAGTTACCTATCAGCGGGAGTCTACGAGCAGTACTTC.

This clonotype was seen many times. The CDR3 DNA is TGTGCCAGCAGCTTGGGGGGGCTCGACACTGAAGCTTTCTTT. Translation gives CASSLGGLDTEAFF. The chain recombines TRBV7-3 with TRBJ1-1; the D gene is possibly TRBD1 (6 bases). The CDR3 has 14 amino acids. Germline loops: CDR1 SGHTA, CDR2 FQGTGA. V lost 3 bases and J 3 bases, leaving 11 bases between the germline ends.

The chain is built from TRBV5-1 and TRBJ1-6, with 10 positions matching TRBD1. Germline V gene data show CDR1 as SGHRS and CDR2 as YFSETQ. The length of the CDR3 is 16 residues. V shed 8 bases, J shed 6 bases, and the junction held 11 bases outside the gene matches. The CDR3 loop is CASSYGGDRGNSPLHF. CDR3 DNA sequence: TGCGCCAGTTCATACGGAGGGGACAGGGGTAATTCACCCCTCCACTTT.